The sequence of this T cell receptor beta chain was determined in a study of shared clonotypes between healthy human individuals. This CDR3 is built from 11 residues. Germline lookup yields CDR1 DFQATT and CDR2 SNEGSKA (reference sequence). Using immunoSEQ multiplex PCR, the repertoire was profiled, and TCRdb retains in-frame clones only, with some absent. Of about 2.4 million clones in the sample, approximately 90% were seen once. Sequencing input: naive CD4+ T cells sorted from blood. Subset meaning: CD45RA+ positively selected. The sequence derives from a young man in good health. The chain couples TRBV20-1 to TRBJ2-7; no definite D call. CDR3 in amino acids: CSWGTAYEQYF. CDR3 sequence (DNA): TGCTCATGGGGTACCGCCTACGAGCAGTACTTC.